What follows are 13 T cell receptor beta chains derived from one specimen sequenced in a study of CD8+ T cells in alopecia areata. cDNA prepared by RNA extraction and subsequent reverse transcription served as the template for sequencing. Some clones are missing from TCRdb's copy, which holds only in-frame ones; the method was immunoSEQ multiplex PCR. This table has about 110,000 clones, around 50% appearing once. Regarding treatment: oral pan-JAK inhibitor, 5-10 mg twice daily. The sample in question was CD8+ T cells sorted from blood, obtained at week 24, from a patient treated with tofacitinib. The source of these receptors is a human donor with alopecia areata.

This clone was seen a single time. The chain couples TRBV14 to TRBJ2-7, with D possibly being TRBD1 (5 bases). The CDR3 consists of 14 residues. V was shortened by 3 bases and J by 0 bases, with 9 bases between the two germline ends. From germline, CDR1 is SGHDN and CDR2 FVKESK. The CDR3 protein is CASSHGHGSYEQYF. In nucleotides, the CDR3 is TGTGCCAGCAGCCACGGACACGGCTCCTACGAGCAGTACTTC.

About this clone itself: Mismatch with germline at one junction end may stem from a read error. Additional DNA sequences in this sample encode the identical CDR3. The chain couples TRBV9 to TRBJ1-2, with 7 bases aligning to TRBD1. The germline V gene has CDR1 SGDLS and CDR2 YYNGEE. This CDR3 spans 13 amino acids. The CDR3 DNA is TGCGCCAGCAGGGTTTCCGGAGGGGGCGGCTACACCTTC. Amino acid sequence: CASRVSGGGGYTF.

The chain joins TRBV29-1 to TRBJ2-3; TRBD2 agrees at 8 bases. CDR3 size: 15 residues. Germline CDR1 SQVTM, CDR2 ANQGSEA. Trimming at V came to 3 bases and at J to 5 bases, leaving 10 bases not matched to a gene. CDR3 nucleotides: TGCAGCGTTGAGAACCCGGGACTAGTGGGAGATACGCAGTATTTT. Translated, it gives CSVENPGLVGDTQYF.

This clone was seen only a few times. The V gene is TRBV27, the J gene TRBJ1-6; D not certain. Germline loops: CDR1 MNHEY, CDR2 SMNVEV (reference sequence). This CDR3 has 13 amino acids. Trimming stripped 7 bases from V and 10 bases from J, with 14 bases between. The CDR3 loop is CASTLLGGSPLHF. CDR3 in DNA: TGTGCCAGCACCCTCTTGGGAGGATCACCCCTCCACTTT.

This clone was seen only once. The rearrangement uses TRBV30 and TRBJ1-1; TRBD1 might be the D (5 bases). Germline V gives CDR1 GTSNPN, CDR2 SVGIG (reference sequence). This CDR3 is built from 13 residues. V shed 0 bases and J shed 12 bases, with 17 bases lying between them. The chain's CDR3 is CAWSVTDSPRPFF. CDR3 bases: TGTGCCTGGAGTGTTACCGACAGCCCGAGGCCTTTCTTT.

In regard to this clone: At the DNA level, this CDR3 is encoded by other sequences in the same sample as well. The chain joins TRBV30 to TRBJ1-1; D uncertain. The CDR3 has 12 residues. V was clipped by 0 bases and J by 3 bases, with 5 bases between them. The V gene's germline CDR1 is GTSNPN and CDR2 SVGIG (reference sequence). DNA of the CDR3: TGTGCCTGGAGTGTTAGTGACACTGAAGCTTTCTTT. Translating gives CAWSVSDTEAFF.

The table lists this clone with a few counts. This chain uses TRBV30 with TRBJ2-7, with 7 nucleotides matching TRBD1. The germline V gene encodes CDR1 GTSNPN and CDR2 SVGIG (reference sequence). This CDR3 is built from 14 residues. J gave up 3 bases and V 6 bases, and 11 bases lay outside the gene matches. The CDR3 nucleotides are TGTGCCTGCACAGCCTGGACAGGTCTCTACGAGCAGTACTTC. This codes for CACTAWTGLYEQYF.

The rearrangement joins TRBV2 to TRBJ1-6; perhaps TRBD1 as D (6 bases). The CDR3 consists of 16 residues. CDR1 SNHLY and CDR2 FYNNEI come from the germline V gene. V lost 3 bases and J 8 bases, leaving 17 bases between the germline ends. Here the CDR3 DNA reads TGTGCCAGCAGTGAGACAGGTTCCGGAGGGGATTCACCCCTCCACTTT. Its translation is CASSETGSGGDSPLHF.

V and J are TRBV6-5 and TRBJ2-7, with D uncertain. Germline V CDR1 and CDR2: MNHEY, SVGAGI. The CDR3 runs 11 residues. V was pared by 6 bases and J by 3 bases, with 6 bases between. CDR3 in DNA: TGTGCCAGCAGACACGGCTACGAGCAGTACTTC. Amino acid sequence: CASRHGYEQYF.

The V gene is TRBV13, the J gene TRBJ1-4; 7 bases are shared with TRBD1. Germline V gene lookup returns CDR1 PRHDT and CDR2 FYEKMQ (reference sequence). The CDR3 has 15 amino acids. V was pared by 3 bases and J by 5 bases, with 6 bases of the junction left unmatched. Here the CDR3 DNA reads TGTGCCAGCAGCTTCCGACAGGGAACAAATGAAAAACTGTTTTTT. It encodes CASSFRQGTNEKLFF.

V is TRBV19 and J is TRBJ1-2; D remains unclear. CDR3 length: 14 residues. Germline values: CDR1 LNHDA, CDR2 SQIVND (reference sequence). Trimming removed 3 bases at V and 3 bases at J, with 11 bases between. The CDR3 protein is CASSIQPQDYGYTF. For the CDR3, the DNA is TGTGCCAGTAGTATCCAACCTCAGGACTATGGCTACACCTTC.

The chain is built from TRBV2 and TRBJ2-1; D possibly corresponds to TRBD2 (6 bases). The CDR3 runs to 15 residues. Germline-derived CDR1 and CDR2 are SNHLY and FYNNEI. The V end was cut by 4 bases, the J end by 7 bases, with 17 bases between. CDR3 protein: CASSGEVGRANEQFF. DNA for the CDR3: TGTGCCAGCAGTGGGGAGGTGGGGCGAGCGAATGAGCAGTTCTTC.

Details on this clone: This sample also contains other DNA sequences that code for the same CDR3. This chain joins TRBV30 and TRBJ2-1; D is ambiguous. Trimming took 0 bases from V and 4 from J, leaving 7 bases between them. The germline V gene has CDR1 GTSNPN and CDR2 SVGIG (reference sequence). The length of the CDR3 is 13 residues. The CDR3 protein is CAWSVQLYNEQFF. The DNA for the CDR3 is TGTGCCTGGAGTGTCCAGCTTTACAATGAGCAGTTCTTC.